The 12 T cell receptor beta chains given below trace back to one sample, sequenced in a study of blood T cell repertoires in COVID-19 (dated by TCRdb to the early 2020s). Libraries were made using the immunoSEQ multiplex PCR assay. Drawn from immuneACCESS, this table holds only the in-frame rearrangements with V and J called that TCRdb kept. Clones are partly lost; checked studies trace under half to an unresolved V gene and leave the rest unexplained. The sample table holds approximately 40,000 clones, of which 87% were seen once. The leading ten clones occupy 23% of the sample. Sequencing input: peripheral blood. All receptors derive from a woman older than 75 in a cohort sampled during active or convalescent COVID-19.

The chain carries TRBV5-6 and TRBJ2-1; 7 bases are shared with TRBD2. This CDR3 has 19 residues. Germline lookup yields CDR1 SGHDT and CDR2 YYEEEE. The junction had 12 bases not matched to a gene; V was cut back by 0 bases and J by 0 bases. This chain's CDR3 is CASSLARPGLGDSYNEQFF. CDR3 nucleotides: TGTGCCAGCAGCTTGGCCCGCCCTGGACTAGGCGACTCCTACAATGAGCAGTTCTTC.

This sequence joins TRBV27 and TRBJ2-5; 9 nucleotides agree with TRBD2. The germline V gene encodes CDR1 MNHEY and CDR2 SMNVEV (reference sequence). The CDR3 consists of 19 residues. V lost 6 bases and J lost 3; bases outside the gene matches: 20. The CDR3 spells CASSSRLAGTWGKEETQYF. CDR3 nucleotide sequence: TGTGCCAGCAGCTCCCGGCTAGCGGGGACCTGGGGGAAGGAAGAGACCCAGTACTTC.

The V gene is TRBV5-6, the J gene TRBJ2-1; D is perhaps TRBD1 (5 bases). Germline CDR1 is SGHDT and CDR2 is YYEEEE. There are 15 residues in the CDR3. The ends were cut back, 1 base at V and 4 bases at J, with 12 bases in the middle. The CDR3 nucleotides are TGTGCCAGCAGCTTGTTCCGGACAAGTTACAATGAGCAGTTCTTC. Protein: CASSLFRTSYNEQFF.

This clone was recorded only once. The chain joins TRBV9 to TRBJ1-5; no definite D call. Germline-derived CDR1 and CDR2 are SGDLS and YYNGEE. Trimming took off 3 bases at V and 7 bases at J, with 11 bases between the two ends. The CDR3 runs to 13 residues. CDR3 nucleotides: TGTGCCAGCAGCGGCGGGGTGCGCCAGCCCCAGCATTTT. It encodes CASSGGVRQPQHF.

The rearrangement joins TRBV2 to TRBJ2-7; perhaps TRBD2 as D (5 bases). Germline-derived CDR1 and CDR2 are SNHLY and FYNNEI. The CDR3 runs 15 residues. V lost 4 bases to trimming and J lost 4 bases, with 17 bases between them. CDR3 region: CASSVGVLEAYEQYF. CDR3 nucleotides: TGTGCCAGCAGTGTCGGGGTCCTAGAGGCGTACGAGCAGTACTTC.

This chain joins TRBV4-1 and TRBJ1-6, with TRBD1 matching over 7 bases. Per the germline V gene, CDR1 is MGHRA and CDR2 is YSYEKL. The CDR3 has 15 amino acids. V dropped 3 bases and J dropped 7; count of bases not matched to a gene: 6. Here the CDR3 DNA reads TGCGCCAGCAGCCAGAGACCGGGACAGAATTCACCCCTCCACTTT. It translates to CASSQRPGQNSPLHF.

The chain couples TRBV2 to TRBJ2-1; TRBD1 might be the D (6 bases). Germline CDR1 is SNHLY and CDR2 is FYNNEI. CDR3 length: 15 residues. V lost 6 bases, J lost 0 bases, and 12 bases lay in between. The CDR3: CASRGDRRSYNEQFF. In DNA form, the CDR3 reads TGTGCCAGCAGGGGTGACAGGCGCTCCTACAATGAGCAGTTCTTC.

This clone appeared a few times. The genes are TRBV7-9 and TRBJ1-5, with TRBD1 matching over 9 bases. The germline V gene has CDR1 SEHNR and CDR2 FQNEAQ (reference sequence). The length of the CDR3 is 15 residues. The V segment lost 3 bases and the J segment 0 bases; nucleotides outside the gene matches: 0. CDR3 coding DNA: TGTGCCAGCAGCTTGGGACAGGGTAGCAATCAGCCCCAGCATTTT. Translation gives CASSLGQGSNQPQHF. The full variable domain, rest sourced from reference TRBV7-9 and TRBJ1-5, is DTGVSQNPRHKITKRGQNVTFRCDPISEHNRLYWYRQTLGQGPEFLTYFQNEAQLEKSRLLSDRFSAERPKGSFSTLEIQRTEQGDSAMYLCASSLGQGSNQPQHFGDGTRLSIL.

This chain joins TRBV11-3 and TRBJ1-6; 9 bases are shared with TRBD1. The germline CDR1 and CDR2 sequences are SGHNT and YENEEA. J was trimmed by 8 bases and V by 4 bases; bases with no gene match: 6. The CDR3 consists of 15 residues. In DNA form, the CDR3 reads TGTGCCAGCAGCTCCGGGACAGGGTCCTATTCACCCCTCCACTTT. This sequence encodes CASSSGTGSYSPLHF.

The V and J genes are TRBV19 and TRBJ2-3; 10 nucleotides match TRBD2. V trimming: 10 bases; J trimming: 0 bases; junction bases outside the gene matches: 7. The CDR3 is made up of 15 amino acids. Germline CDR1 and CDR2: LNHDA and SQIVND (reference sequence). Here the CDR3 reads CATMIAGGSTDTQYF. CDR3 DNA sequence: TGTGCCACCATGATAGCGGGAGGTAGCACAGATACGCAGTATTTT. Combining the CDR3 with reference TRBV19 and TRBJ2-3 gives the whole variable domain DGGITQSPKYLFRKEGQNVTLSCEQNLNHDAMYWYRQDPGQGLRLIYYSQIVNDFQKGDIAEGYSVSREKKESFPLTVTSAQKNPTAFYLCATMIAGGSTDTQYFGPGTRLTVL.

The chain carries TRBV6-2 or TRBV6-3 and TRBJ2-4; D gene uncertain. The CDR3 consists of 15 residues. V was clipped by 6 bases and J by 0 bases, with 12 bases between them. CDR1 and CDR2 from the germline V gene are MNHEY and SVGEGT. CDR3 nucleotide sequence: TGTGCCAGCAGCCACGAGCTTCTAGCCAAAAACATTCAGTACTTC. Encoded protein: CASSHELLAKNIQYF.

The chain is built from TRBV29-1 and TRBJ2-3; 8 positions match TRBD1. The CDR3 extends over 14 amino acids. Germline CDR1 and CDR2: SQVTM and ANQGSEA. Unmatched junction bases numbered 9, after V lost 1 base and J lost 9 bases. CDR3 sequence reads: CSVEVGQGAGTQYF. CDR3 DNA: TGCAGCGTTGAAGTGGGGCAGGGGGCAGGAACGCAGTATTTT.